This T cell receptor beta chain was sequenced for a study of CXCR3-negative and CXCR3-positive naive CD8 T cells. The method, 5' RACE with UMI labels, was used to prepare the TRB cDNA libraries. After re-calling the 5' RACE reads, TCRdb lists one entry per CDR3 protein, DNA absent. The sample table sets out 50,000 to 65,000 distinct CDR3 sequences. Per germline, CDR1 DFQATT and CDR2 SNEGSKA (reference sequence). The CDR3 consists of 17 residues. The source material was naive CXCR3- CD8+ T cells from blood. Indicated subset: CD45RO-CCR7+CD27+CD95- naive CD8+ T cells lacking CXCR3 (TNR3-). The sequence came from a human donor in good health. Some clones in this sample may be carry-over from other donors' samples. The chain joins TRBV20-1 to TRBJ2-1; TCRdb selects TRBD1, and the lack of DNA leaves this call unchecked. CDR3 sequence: CSARDRVGGPLYNEQFF.